Given below is one TCR beta chain in context. These data come from a study of cytomegalovirus exposure and HLA in healthy donors. The overall study: Membership in the Caucasian-associated ancestry cluster was found for approximately 85% of 300 to 500 genotyped donors.

This CDR3 has 14 amino acids. Trimming stripped 2 bases from V and 2 bases from J, with 9 bases between. Germline-derived CDR1 and CDR2 are SNHLY and FYNNEI. Use of 60 Vbeta and 13 Jbeta primers characterized the PCR. Sequencing used immunoSEQ multiplex PCR; TCRdb keeps in-frame clones, though not all of them. The sample holds over 250,000 clones, 70% to 90% seen once. The origin of this receptor is a man in his forties in good health and CMV-seropositive. Sequencing was done on a sample of PBMCs. This rearrangement joins TRBV2 to TRBJ1-2; D unresolved. CDR3 DNA sequence: TGTGCCAGCAGTGAACGAGACGGGAACTATGGCTACACCTTC. Translation gives CASSERDGNYGYTF.